Included here is one TCR beta chain sequence, with context. Its recognized antigen is unknown. No base quality information exists; no much larger clone differs at one position. The study tested focal radiation therapy combined with CTLA-4 blockade (ipilimumab) in patients with chemo-refractory metastatic non-small-cell lung cancer. The CDR3 covers 15 residues, taking in both the cysteine and the phenylalanine. The retained sequence is limited to the CDR3, 45 bases, with the frame set at the first base. Between the V and J ends, shortened by 3 bases and 6 bases respectively, the junction contains 15 bases. CDR1 and CDR2 are drawn from the germline V gene: MDHEN, SYDVKM. Preparation of the library involved the immunoSEQ multiplex PCR assay. TCRdb holds this immuneACCESS table with in-frame rearrangements only. Some clones are missing; in checked studies, unresolved V genes explain under half, and the rest has no known cause. The table for this sample lists approximately 28,000 clones; approximately 81% of them were counted only once. 16% of the sample is in the top ten clones.

This entry is derived from a study of radiotherapy plus CTLA-4 blockade in lung cancer (dated by TCRdb to the late 2010s). Describing the broader study: Objective responses occurred in roughly 19% of enrolled patients, and 30% to 35% achieved disease control.

Here is what the overall study found, with its caveats: After treatment with radiotherapy and ipilimumab, TCR clones that originated in tumors expanded in peripheral blood. Increased serum interferon-beta after radiation, together with early dynamic changes in blood T cell clones, were reported to be the strongest predictors of response.

The starting material was peripheral blood, obtained from a patient treated with radiotherapy plus ipilimumab. The chain couples TRBV28 to TRBJ2-1; the D gene is possibly TRBD2, with 6 bases matching. The TCR sequence derives from a human donor with non-small cell lung cancer that progressed on radiotherapy plus ipilimumab. CDR3 loop: CASSFPRHGGNEQFF. The nucleotide sequence is given as TGTGCCAGCAGTTTTCCCCGACACGGGGGCAATGAGCAGTTCTTC.